The 30 T cell receptor beta chains given below trace back to one sample, sequenced in a study of T cell changes during pregnancy in multiple sclerosis. Profiled with immunoSEQ multiplex PCR; TCRdb holds only in-frame clones, not every one. The profile shows around 80,000 clones, 92% of them singletons. The sequenced sample was peripheral blood, obtained before pregnancy. The receptors were sampled from a female donor with multiple sclerosis, enrolled in a pregnancy study.

CDR3 in DNA: TGTGCCAGCAGTTACTCGGGACAGGGAAGGAATGAGCAGTTCTTC. Residues: CASSYSGQGRNEQFF. This chain joins TRBV6-6 and TRBJ2-1; 9 nucleotides align to TRBD1. The CDR3 is 15 residues long. Germline V gene lookup returns CDR1 MNHNY and CDR2 SVGAGI (reference sequence). The trim removed 0 bases at V and 7 bases at J, leaving 4 bases unmatched.

The rearrangement uses TRBV7-2 and TRBJ2-5; possible D gene TRBD2, 6 bases. CDR1 and CDR2 from the germline V gene are SGHTA and FQGNSA. CDR3 size: 17 residues. Trimming removed 8 bases at V and 2 bases at J, with 24 bases between. The CDR3 spells CASVSSGTWLRQETQYF. CDR3 coding DNA: TGTGCCAGCGTTTCCTCAGGGACTTGGCTTAGACAAGAGACCCAGTACTTC.

This rearrangement joins TRBV5-4 to TRBJ2-1; 7 nucleotides agree with TRBD1. Germline CDR1 SGHNT, CDR2 YYREEE (reference sequence). The CDR3 is 14 residues long. V trimming: 4 bases; J trimming: 6 bases; junction bases outside the gene matches: 7. CDR3 in amino acids: CASSEIRDSNEQFF. CDR3 bases: TGTGCCAGCAGCGAAATTCGGGACAGCAATGAGCAGTTCTTC.

V is TRBV6-6 and J is TRBJ2-1; TRBD2 aligns across 8 bases. J gave up 9 bases and V 4 bases, and 5 bases lay outside the gene matches. The CDR3 is made up of 13 amino acids. CDR1 and CDR2 (germline): MNHNY, SVGAGI (reference sequence). CDR3 in amino acids: CASSSGLAGEQFF. CDR3 nucleotides: TGTGCCAGCAGTTCTGGACTAGCAGGTGAGCAGTTCTTC.

This chain links TRBV29-1 with TRBJ1-2; 8 nucleotides align to TRBD1. The germline gives CDR1 SQVTM, CDR2 ANQGSEA. This CDR3 has 15 residues. J was trimmed by 6 bases and V by 5 bases; bases with no gene match: 14. Written as DNA, the CDR3 is TGCAGCGTTCCCCACCTGCAGGGGGCGGTTCATGGCTACACCTTC. Translation gives CSVPHLQGAVHGYTF.

This chain uses TRBV9 with TRBJ2-7, with unresolved D. CDR1 is SGDLS and CDR2 is YYNGEE in the germline V gene. The CDR3 sequence is 13 residues long. Trimming took 0 bases from V and 6 from J, leaving 10 bases between them. The CDR3 DNA is TGTGCCAGCAGCGTAGGGATTAGCCCCGAGCAGTACTTC. Translation: CASSVGISPEQYF.

This clone was recorded once. The V gene is TRBV2, the J gene TRBJ2-3, with 9 bases identical to TRBD2. V dropped 6 bases and J dropped 2; count of bases not matched to a gene: 6. The CDR3 has 15 residues. Looked up from germline, CDR1 is SNHLY and CDR2 is FYNNEI. CDR3 in amino acids: CASRWTSANTDTQYF. CDR3 coding DNA: TGTGCCAGCAGGTGGACTAGCGCTAACACAGATACGCAGTATTTT.

The chain has TRBV2 and TRBJ2-2; 15 bases match TRBD2. Germline lookup yields CDR1 SNHLY and CDR2 FYNNEI. CDR3 length: 18 amino acids. Trimming took 11 bases from V and 4 from J; bases not matched to a gene: 14. The DNA of the CDR3 is TGTGCCGCGAAGGCGGGACTAGCGGGAGGTTTGGGCACCGGGGAGCTGTTTTTT. Protein product: CAAKAGLAGGLGTGELFF.

V usage is TRBV4-1 and J usage is TRBJ1-4; 10 bases line up with TRBD1. Germline assignment: CDR1 MGHRA and CDR2 YSYEKL. CDR3 size: 16 residues. V shed 9 bases and J 6 bases; nucleotides not matched to a gene: 13. The chain's CDR3 is CASGQGEEGVDEKLFF. The CDR3 region has the DNA TGCGCCAGTGGACAGGGGGAAGAAGGGGTAGATGAAAAACTGTTTTTT.

The V and J genes are TRBV28 and TRBJ1-5; D is possibly TRBD1 (5 bases). Germline CDR1 is MDHEN and CDR2 is SYDVKM. V lost 8 bases and J lost 9, with 14 bases in between. The CDR3 totals 12 residues. The CDR3 DNA sequence: TGTGCCAGCCGATCAGGGAACGGGCCCCAGCATTTT. Translated: CASRSGNGPQHF.

The rearrangement uses TRBV7-9 and TRBJ2-7; D is ambiguous. V lost 5 bases and J 4 bases, leaving 9 bases between the germline ends. Germline V lookup: CDR1 SEHNR, CDR2 FQNEAQ (reference sequence). CDR3 size: 12 residues. CDR3 DNA: TGTGCCAGCAGCGCCCCGCGATACGAGCAGTACTTC. It yields the protein CASSAPRYEQYF.

This chain's CDR3 is CASSPRGTSVYNEQFF. CDR3 DNA: TGTGCCAGCAGCCCTCGGGGGACTAGCGTTTACAATGAGCAGTTCTTC. This rearrangement joins TRBV7-2 to TRBJ2-1; 10 nucleotides agree with TRBD2. Germline-derived CDR1 and CDR2 are SGHTA and FQGNSA. With V trimmed by 5 bases and J by 4 bases, 8 bases remained unmatched. The CDR3 contains 16 residues.

The rearrangement uses TRBV7-9 and TRBJ1-4, with TRBD1 matching 9 bases. Germline loops: CDR1 SEHNR, CDR2 FQNEAQ (reference sequence). The CDR3 spans 14 residues. V lost 5 bases, J lost 6 bases, and 4 bases stayed unmatched. For the CDR3, the DNA is TGTGCCAGCAGCCTCGGGACAGGGTATGAAAAACTGTTTTTT. It translates to CASSLGTGYEKLFF.

The rearrangement links TRBV28 to TRBJ2-3, with TRBD2 matching 9 bases. CDR1 is MDHEN, CDR2 SYDVKM, per germline. Germline trimming cut 6 bases from V and 8 bases from J; bases unmatched to any gene: 3. The CDR3 is made up of 12 amino acids. As DNA, the CDR3 is TGTGCCAGCAGCATAGCGGGAGCTACGCAGTATTTT. Translated, it gives CASSIAGATQYF.

J is TRBJ2-1 and V is TRBV28, with 8 bases lining up with TRBD1. Germline V gene sequence: CDR1 MDHEN, CDR2 SYDVKM. The V segment lost 7 bases and the J segment 7 bases; nucleotides outside the gene matches: 18. CDR3 length: 17 residues. The CDR3 spells CASKGLQGVRWANEQFF. DNA for the CDR3: TGTGCCAGCAAAGGCCTACAGGGGGTCCGTTGGGCTAATGAGCAGTTCTTC.

CDR3 nucleotides: TGTGCCAGCAGTGACTCGGTGGTGGTAGCCTCCTACGAGCAGTACTTC. Its protein is CASSDSVVVASYEQYF. The chain links TRBV6-4 to TRBJ2-7, with D unclear. CDR1 is MRHNA and CDR2 is SNTAGT in the germline V gene. This CDR3 comprises 16 residues. V lost 0 bases, J lost 0 bases, and 12 bases lay in between.

This clone turned up a few times. This chain links TRBV2 with TRBJ1-5; D not certain. Deletions cut 6 bases from V and 3 bases from J, with 15 bases between. This CDR3 comprises 15 residues. Germline values: CDR1 SNHLY, CDR2 FYNNEI. The DNA for the CDR3 is TGTGCCAGCAGCAAAAAAACCGGGTCCAATCAGCCCCAGCATTTT. Translating it yields CASSKKTGSNQPQHF. Supplemented by reference TRBV2 and TRBJ1-5, the full variable domain reads EPEVTQTPSHQVTQMGQEVILRCVPISNHLYFYWYRQILGQKVEFLVSFYNNEISEKSEIFDDQFSVERPDGSNFTLKIRSTKLEDSAMYFCASSKKTGSNQPQHFGDGTRLSIL.

The count of this clone is one. This chain connects TRBV6-5 to TRBJ2-5; possible D gene TRBD1, 6 bases. Germline CDR1 reads MNHEY; CDR2 reads SVGAGI. The V end was cut by 3 bases, the J end by 5 bases, with 16 bases between. CDR3 length: 15 residues. The chain's CDR3 is CASSYSRAGAETQYF. Written as DNA, the CDR3 is TGTGCCAGCAGTTATAGCAGGGCAGGGGCGGAGACCCAGTACTTC.

V usage is TRBV19 and J usage is TRBJ1-5; TRBD1 matches 8 bases. Germline V lookup: CDR1 LNHDA, CDR2 SQIVND (reference sequence). V gave up 7 bases and J gave up 0 bases; unmatched junction bases: 11. The CDR3 has 17 residues. CDR3 residues: CASKNGDRTYSNQPQHF. The CDR3 coding sequence is TGTGCCAGTAAGAACGGGGACAGGACGTATAGCAATCAGCCCCAGCATTTT. Variable domain in full (rest from reference TRBV19 and TRBJ1-5): DGGITQSPKYLFRKEGQNVTLSCEQNLNHDAMYWYRQDPGQGLRLIYYSQIVNDFQKGDIAEGYSVSREKKESFPLTVTSAQKNPTAFYLCASKNGDRTYSNQPQHFGDGTRLSIL.

V gene TRBV6-5 combines with J gene TRBJ2-3; no reliable D call. The CDR3 covers 11 residues. Germline CDR1 and CDR2: MNHEY and SVGAGI. The V gene lost 5 bases and the J gene lost 6 bases, with 6 bases spanning the gap. CDR3 sequence: CASSRWDTQYF. The CDR3 region has the DNA TGTGCCAGCAGTCGGTGGGATACGCAGTATTTT.

The V and J genes are TRBV7-9 and TRBJ1-3; a weak D match, TRBD1 (5 bases). Per germline, CDR1 SEHNR and CDR2 FQNEAQ (reference sequence). V shed 5 bases and J shed 0 bases, with 8 bases lying between them. CDR3 length equals 14 residues. CDR3 coding DNA: TGTGCCAGCAGCCTGACAGTCTCTGGAAACACCATATATTTT. Translated: CASSLTVSGNTIYF.

The chain is built from TRBV5-1 and TRBJ2-1; D might be TRBD1 (5 bases). Germline CDR1 SGHRS, CDR2 YFSETQ. Deletions cut 3 bases from V and 8 bases from J, with 12 bases between. This CDR3 is 13 amino acids long. The CDR3 region is CASSWGPADEQFF. The CDR3 DNA follows: TGCGCCAGCAGCTGGGGCCCCGCCGATGAGCAGTTCTTC.

This chain uses TRBV9 with TRBJ2-7; a possible D gene is TRBD2 (5 bases). Trimming pared 0 bases from V and 0 bases from J, leaving 16 bases between. This CDR3 comprises 17 residues. Germline lookup yields CDR1 SGDLS and CDR2 YYNGEE. The CDR3 here is CASSVGEGGFYSYEQYF. CDR3 DNA: TGTGCCAGCAGCGTAGGAGAGGGTGGCTTCTACTCCTACGAGCAGTACTTC.

The chain is built from TRBV19 and TRBJ1-5; possible D gene TRBD1, 5 bases. Germline V gene data show CDR1 as LNHDA and CDR2 as SQIVND (reference sequence). There are 15 residues in the CDR3. Trimming left V 9 bases short and J 1 base short, with 16 bases between. This CDR3 reads CASKAGGGSNQPQHF. The CDR3 coding sequence is TGTGCCAGCAAGGCGGGGGGGGGAAGCAATCAGCCCCAGCATTTT.

V gene TRBV30 combines with J gene TRBJ2-2; the match to TRBD1 covers 7 bases. Per the germline V gene, CDR1 is GTSNPN and CDR2 is SVGIG (reference sequence). V lost 0 bases and J lost 5; bases outside the gene matches: 6. The CDR3 runs to 15 residues. CDR3 region: CAWSVLDRVTGELFF. CDR3 coding DNA: TGTGCCTGGAGTGTACTAGACAGGGTAACCGGGGAGCTGTTTTTT.

This chain connects TRBV4-1 to TRBJ2-1, with TRBD2 matching 10 bases. Per germline, CDR1 MGHRA and CDR2 YSYEKL. CDR3 length: 15 amino acids. The V gene end was trimmed by 0 bases and the J gene end by 9 bases; junction bases not matched to a gene: 5. CDR3 sequence: CASSQDWASGSEQFF. The CDR3 DNA is TGCGCCAGCAGCCAAGATTGGGCTAGCGGGAGTGAGCAGTTCTTC.

The J gene is TRBJ1-2, the V gene TRBV18, with TRBD1 as a possible D gene (5 bases). This CDR3 comprises 16 residues. With 0 bases removed from V and 3 bases from J, the gap between germline ends came to 14 bases. Germline values: CDR1 KGHSH, CDR2 LQKENI. CDR3 DNA: TGTGCCAGCTCACCACCAGACTGGGGCCGAGACTATGGCTACACCTTC. It specifies CASSPPDWGRDYGYTF.

V is TRBV30 and J is TRBJ2-3, with 12 bases identical to TRBD1. The CDR3 covers 13 residues. Germline loops: CDR1 GTSNPN, CDR2 SVGIG (reference sequence). J gave up 4 bases and V 8 bases, and 4 bases lay outside the gene matches. The CDR3 region is CALGTGGADTQYF. The CDR3 DNA sequence: TGTGCCCTTGGGACAGGGGGCGCAGATACGCAGTATTTT.

The sample holds one count of this clone. The chain joins TRBV27 to TRBJ1-4; 7 nucleotides match TRBD1. Germline-derived CDR1 and CDR2 are MNHEY and SMNVEV (reference sequence). The CDR3 contains 17 residues. With 5 bases clipped from V and 3 bases from J, the junction kept 12 bases outside the gene matches. The CDR3 loop is CASSPTTGRLANEKLFF. In DNA, the CDR3 is TGTGCCAGCAGTCCGACGACAGGGAGGCTAGCTAATGAAAAACTGTTTTTT.

The J gene is TRBJ1-1, the V gene TRBV6-6; possible D gene TRBD1, 5 bases. The CDR3 length is 16 residues. V was cut by 0 bases and J by 3 bases, with 14 bases left in between. Germline assignment: CDR1 MNHNY and CDR2 SVGAGI (reference sequence). The CDR3 DNA sequence: TGTGCCAGCAGTTACTCGTCAGGGCTGGTTGACACTGAAGCTTTCTTT. Translating gives CASSYSSGLVDTEAFF.